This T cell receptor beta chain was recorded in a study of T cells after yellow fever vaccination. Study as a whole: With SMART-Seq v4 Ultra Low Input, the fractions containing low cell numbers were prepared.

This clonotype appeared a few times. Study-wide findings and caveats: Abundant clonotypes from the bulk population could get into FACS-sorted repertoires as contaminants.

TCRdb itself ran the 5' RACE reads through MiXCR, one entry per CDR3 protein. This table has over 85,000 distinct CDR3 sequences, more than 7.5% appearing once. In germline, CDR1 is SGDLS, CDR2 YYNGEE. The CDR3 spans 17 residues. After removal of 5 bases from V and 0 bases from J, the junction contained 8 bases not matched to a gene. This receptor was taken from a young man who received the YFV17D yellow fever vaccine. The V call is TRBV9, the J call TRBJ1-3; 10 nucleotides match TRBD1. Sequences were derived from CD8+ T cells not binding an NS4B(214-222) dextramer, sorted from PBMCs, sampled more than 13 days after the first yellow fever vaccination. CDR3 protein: CASSAGTGAFSGNTIYF. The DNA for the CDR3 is TGTGCCAGCAGTGCCGGGACAGGGGCCTTCTCTGGAAACACCATATATTTT.